The 5 T cell receptor beta chains given below trace back to one sample, sequenced in a study of regulatory T cells in long-lasting Graves disease. HTBI primers from iRepertoire and Arm-PCR of CDR3 regions yielded the TCR beta libraries. One entry per CDR3 protein, called by TCRdb with MiXCR from the multiplex PCR reads. The sample holds more than 300,000 distinct CDR3 sequences, 15% to 20% seen once. Time point here: newly diagnosed GD, antithyroid drugs for less than 3 months. Generation of the TCR library employed RNA extracted from PBMCs. The data were also submitted as part of a second study, on T cells in Graves' hyperthyroidism and ophthalmopathy.

The material sequenced was peripheral blood mononuclear cells (PBMCs), taken at new diagnosis, from a patient treated with antithyroid drugs. Receptors were obtained from a woman aged 18 to 35 with Graves disease.

This clonotype has just a few counts. This chain joins TRBV5-1 and TRBJ2-6; 7 nucleotides line up with TRBD1. CDR3 length equals 18 residues. Per germline, CDR1 SGHRS and CDR2 YFSETQ. The J segment lost 0 bases and the V segment lost 2 bases, leaving 8 bases of the junction unmatched. The CDR3 loop reads CASSFSTGRGSGANVLTF. The CDR3 DNA follows: TGCGCCAGCAGCTTTTCGACAGGGAGAGGCTCTGGGGCCAACGTCCTGACTTTC.

The chain recombines TRBV6-2 or TRBV6-3 with TRBJ1-2; weak D call: TRBD1 (5 bases). Trimming cost V 5 bases and J 8 bases, with 15 bases left between them. CDR1 is MNHEY and CDR2 is SVGEGT in the germline V gene. This CDR3 region has 13 residues. CDR3 bases: TGTGCCAGCAGTGCCGGGACGGCGAGGGGCTACACCTTC. It encodes CASSAGTARGYTF.

For the CDR3, the DNA is TGTGCCAGCAGTTCTCGGACAGGGCCCTTCTCTGGAAACACCATATATTTT. Translation: CASSSRTGPFSGNTIYF. The V and J genes are TRBV6-5 and TRBJ1-3, with 8 positions matching TRBD1. Germline-derived CDR1 and CDR2 are MNHEY and SVGAGI. This CDR3 region has 17 residues. After removal of 4 bases from V and 0 bases from J, the junction contained 8 bases not matched to a gene.

This clonotype has a handful of counts. V gene TRBV28 combines with J gene TRBJ1-5; TRBD1 might be the D (5 bases). V was pared by 4 bases and J by 5 bases, with 18 bases between. The CDR3 is 16 amino acids. Germline values: CDR1 MDHEN, CDR2 SYDVKM. The CDR3 bases are TGTGCCAGCAGTTATACCCCCCCGGGGGTATATCAGCCCCAGCATTTT. It yields the protein CASSYTPPGVYQPQHF.

The table lists this clonotype with a few counts. The rearrangement links TRBV4-2 to TRBJ2-3, with 9 positions matching TRBD2. Unmatched junction bases numbered 12, after V lost 0 bases and J lost 5 bases. The CDR3 is 18 amino acids. The germline gives CDR1 LGHNA, CDR2 YNFKEQ. In DNA form, the CDR3 reads TGTGCCAGCAGCCAAGATCCTGGCGGGAGGGCCAGTAAAGATACGCAGTATTTT. Its protein is CASSQDPGGRASKDTQYF.